This T cell receptor beta chain was identified during a study of control samples from healthy donors and cancer patients. This CDR3 is built from 16 residues. Germline V gives CDR1 KGHSH, CDR2 LQKENI. The ends were cut back, 3 bases at V and 3 bases at J, with 17 bases in the middle. The repertoire was sequenced with immunoSEQ multiplex PCR; TCRdb's copy has only in-frame clones and lacks some. In the table there are 150,000 to 200,000 clones, approximately 93% of which are singletons. Sequencing was carried out using blood. This chain links TRBV18 with TRBJ1-1; TRBD1 might be the D (6 bases). The sequence was obtained from a woman aged 40 to 49 in good health. The CDR3 DNA follows: TGTGCCAGCTCACCCCCTCGAGGAGGGGGGGACACTGAAGCTTTCTTT. Encoded protein: CASSPPRGGGDTEAFF.